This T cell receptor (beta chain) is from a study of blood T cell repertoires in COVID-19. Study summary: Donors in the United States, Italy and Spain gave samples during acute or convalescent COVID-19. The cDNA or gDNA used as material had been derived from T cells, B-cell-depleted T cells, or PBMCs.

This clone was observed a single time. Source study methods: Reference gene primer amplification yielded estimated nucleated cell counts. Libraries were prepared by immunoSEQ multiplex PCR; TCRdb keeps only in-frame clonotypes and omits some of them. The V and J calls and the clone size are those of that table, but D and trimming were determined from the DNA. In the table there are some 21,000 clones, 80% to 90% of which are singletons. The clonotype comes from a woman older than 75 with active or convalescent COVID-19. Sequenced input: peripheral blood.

This CDR3 reads CSARVGDRYTF. DNA for the CDR3: TGCAGTGCTAGAGTAGGAGACCGCTACACCTTC. This chain connects TRBV20-1 to TRBJ1-2; D call uncertain. This CDR3 comprises 11 residues. V lost 1 base and J 9 bases, leaving 9 bases between the germline ends. From germline, CDR1 is DFQATT and CDR2 SNEGSKA (reference sequence).